The 3 T cell receptor beta chains listed next were all sequenced from one sample in a study of molecular identifiers for immune sequencing clone quantification. Using its own MiXCR run on the PCR reads, TCRdb lists one record per CDR3 protein. Of some 320,000 distinct CDR3 sequences listed, around a fifth are singletons. The sample taken for sequencing was naive CD8+ T cells from blood, with Jurkat cell RNA spiked in. As for subset: FACS-sorted CD8+CD4-CCR7+CD45RA+ naive T cells. The receptor set was obtained from a human donor in good health. Some libraries in this study had Jurkat cell RNA spiked in.

This clonotype was seen repeatedly, ten times or more. This sequence joins TRBV29-1 and TRBJ1-1; no reliable D call. The length of the CDR3 is 10 residues. Germline lookup yields CDR1 SQVTM and CDR2 ANQGSEA. Trimming removed 3 bases at V and 12 bases at J, with 11 bases between. This chain's CDR3 is CSVDGVKPFF. In nucleotides, the CDR3 is TGCAGCGTTGATGGGGTTAAGCCTTTCTTT. Full variable domain (outside the CDR3, taken from reference TRBV29-1 and TRBJ1-1): SAVISQKPSRDICQRGTSLTIQCQVDSQVTMMFWYRQQPGQSLTLIATANQGSEATYESGFVIDKFPISRPNLTFSTLTVSNMSPEDSSIYLCSVDGVKPFFGQGTRLTVV.

The chain combines TRBV27 with TRBJ2-3; TRBD2 agrees at 8 bases. V dropped 6 bases and J dropped 1; count of bases not matched to a gene: 9. The length of the CDR3 is 16 residues. CDR1 is MNHEY, CDR2 SMNVEV, per germline (reference sequence). The CDR3: CASSSGTSLGTDTQYF. DNA for the CDR3: TGTGCCAGCAGCTCCGGGACTAGTCTCGGCACAGATACGCAGTATTTT.

This clonotype was counted at least ten times. The chain recombines TRBV28 with TRBJ1-5; the D gene is possibly TRBD1 (6 bases). Trimming removed 6 bases at V and 5 bases at J, with 20 bases between. Germline V gene lookup returns CDR1 MDHEN and CDR2 SYDVKM. This CDR3 comprises 16 residues. The CDR3 is CASRTPRDTRDQPQHF. The DNA for the CDR3 is TGTGCCAGCAGAACTCCACGGGACACCCGAGATCAGCCCCAGCATTTT.